The present T cell receptor beta chain was sequenced within a study of glioma-infiltrating T cells. Using RNA template, CDR3s of TCR alpha and beta were amplified with iRepertoire arm-PCR. TCRdb ran MiXCR on the multiplex PCR reads and lists one entry per CDR3 protein. The table includes some 93,000 distinct CDR3 sequences, 35% to 50% detected once. Of note for this clonotype: With a much larger clone just one base away, this may be a read error.

This TCR derives from a human donor with low-grade glioma or glioblastoma, undergoing nonglioma brain surgery, or in good health (not recorded which). Material for sequencing was glioma tissue, nonneoplastic brain tissue, or PBMCs (not recorded which).

The CDR3 region is CASSTEDSNQPQHF. CDR3 DNA sequence: TGTGCCAGTAGTACGGAGGATAGCAATCAGCCCCAGCATTTT. The chain links TRBV19 to TRBJ1-5; no clear D. From germline, CDR1 is LNHDA and CDR2 SQIVND (reference sequence). With 4 bases removed from V and 0 bases from J, the gap between germline ends came to 7 bases. CDR3 size: 14 residues. Variable domain in full (rest from reference TRBV19 and TRBJ1-5): DGGITQSPKYLFRKEGQNVTLSCEQNLNHDAMYWYRQDPGQGLRLIYYSQIVNDFQKGDIAEGYSVSREKKESFPLTVTSAQKNPTAFYLCASSTEDSNQPQHFGDGTRLSIL.